Listed below are T cell receptor beta chains from one sample, sequenced in a study of ipilimumab plus nivolumab after autologous stem cell transplantation. Sequencing used immunoSEQ multiplex PCR; TCRdb keeps in-frame clones, though not all of them. The table lists roughly 25,000 clones, around 83% of them singletons, with roughly 5.5% in the top ten. The source material was PBMCs, sampled in a trial of ipilimumab plus nivolumab as post-transplant consolidation. The receptor source for this set is a male donor with diffuse large B-cell lymphoma. CDR3s include the opening cysteine and the closing phenylalanine or tryptophan. The D gene is left open where the match is weak. Some rows have no size entry. The others give once, few or many, or a class for an expanded clone.

d_gene	j_gene	abundance	v_gene	CDR3nt	CDR3aa
TRBD2	TRBJ2-3	once	TRBV27	TGTGCCAGCAGTTTCCTTGCGGCGGGGGGGACTATTAGCACAGATACGCAGTATTTT	CASSFLAAGGTISTDTQYF
NA	TRBJ1-4	few	TRBV19	TGTGCCAGTACCGAAGATGAAAAACTGTTTTTT	CASTEDEKLFF
NA	TRBJ1-1	NA	TRBV27	TGTGCCAGCAGTTTATTAGTCCCAGACATACTTGGGAACACTGAAGCTTTCTTT	CASSLLVPDILGNTEAFF
NA	TRBJ1-2	NA	TRBV19	TGTGCCAGTAGTATAGACACCGCCAGATATGGCTACACCTTC	CASSIDTARYGYTF
NA	TRBJ2-7	NA	TRBV5-1	TGCGCCAGCAGCTTGGGCAGATTAGCGACCTACGAGCAGTACTTC	CASSLGRLATYEQYF
TRBD2	TRBJ2-5	NA	TRBV6-5	TGTGCCAGCAGCCTCCGGGAGGAAGAGACCCAGTACTTC	CASSLREEETQYF
TRBD1	TRBJ2-7	NA	TRBV27	TGTGCCAGCAGTTCGGGACAGGGGGCTTCGGACGAGCAGTACTTC	CASSSGQGASDEQYF
TRBD2	TRBJ2-3	NA	TRBV19	TGTGCCAGTAGTATAGACCCCCCCGGGTTTAGCGGGGGGATCAGTGGGCAGTATTTT	CASSIDPPGFSGGISGQYF
NA	TRBJ1-3	NA	TRBV6-5	TGTGCCAGCAGGGGACCGGGGGCGTCTGGAAACACCATATATTTT	CASRGPGASGNTIYF
NA	TRBJ2-7	NA	TRBV30	TGTGCCTGGAGTGTACGTTCCGAGCAGTACTTC	CAWSVRSEQYF
NA	TRBJ1-6	NA	TRBV5-1	TGCGCCAGCAGCCCTAGAAGCGCAGGTGATAATTCACCCCTCCACTTT	CASSPRSAGDNSPLHF
TRBD1	TRBJ2-2	few	TRBV5-1	TGCGCCAGCAGCGGACAGGGCGGGAACACCGGGGAGCTGTTTTTT	CASSGQGGNTGELFF
NA	TRBJ2-2	NA	TRBV23-1	TGCGCCAGCAGTCAACTTCTCTCGGGACAACCGGCGAACACCGGGGAGCTGTTTTTT	CASSQLLSGQPANTGELFF
NA	TRBJ2-7	once	TRBV12-5	TGTGCTAGTGTCTTAGACAGGAGTCGGTCCTACGAGCAGTACTTC	CASVLDRSRSYEQYF
NA	TRBJ2-6	NA	TRBV4-2	TGTGCCAGCAGCCAAGATAGGTGGGGGTTTTCTGGGGCCAACGTCCTGACTTTC	CASSQDRWGFSGANVLTF
TRBD2	TRBJ2-3	once	TRBV5-6	TGTGCCAGCAGTCCATTATCCGGGACCGGGGGGACAGATACGCAGTATTTT	CASSPLSGTGGTDTQYF
NA	TRBJ2-5	NA	TRBV11-1	TGTGCCAGCAGCCCTGATGGCGGGAAGGTTGGAGAGGGAGAGACCCAGTACTTC	CASSPDGGKVGEGETQYF
NA	TRBJ2-5	NA	TRBV19	TGTGCCAGTAGTACTGCACAATTTCAAGAGACCCAGTACTTC	CASSTAQFQETQYF